The 8 T cell receptor beta chains presented below share a single source sample, sequenced in a study of tissue T cells after allogeneic stem cell transplantation. Assay used: immunoSEQ multiplex PCR; TCRdb lists only in-frame clones, some missing. The sample has several thousand clones, approximately 48% seen once. Time point denoted: mouse harvest day 7 after allogeneic transplant. The graft held 10^6 splenic CD5+ T cells and 10^7 T-cell-depleted bone marrow cells. The sample taken for sequencing was lymph node tissue. The receptors shown here come from a female BALB/c mouse given C57BL/6 T cells with graft-versus-host disease after an allogeneic hematopoietic cell transplant.

This clone was found a few times. Mouse names are used for the genes. Coverage ceases 1 residue before the CDR3 finishes, and the germline J gene fills in the end. The chain links TRBV16 to TRBJ2-7; perhaps TRBD1 as D (7 bases). The CDR3 covers 14 residues. Trimming left V 1 base short and J 1 base short, with 8 bases between. Germline V gene data show CDR1 as SGHSA and CDR2 as FRNQAP. CDR3 bases read: TGTGCAAGCAGCTTAGCAGGGGGGTCCTATGAACAGTAC. Residues: CASSLAGGSYEQY. The CDR3, in full, reads CASSLAGGSYEQYF.

This clone has only one observation. The gene names given are mouse names. CDR3 sequence reads: CASSLVGAQFEQYF. CDR3 DNA (partial): TGTGCCAGCTCTCTCGTGGGGGCGCAATTTGAACAGTAC. The gene calls are TRBV12-1 and TRBJ2-7; D tentatively reads TRBD1 or TRBD2 (6 bases each). The read gets to within 1 residue of the CDR3 end, and the germline J gene fills in the rest. In germline, CDR1 is SGHSN, CDR2 HYEKVE. The germline V and J ends were trimmed by 0 bases and 6 bases, with 14 bases remaining between them. The CDR3 is 14 residues long.

Concerning this clone: Germline and genes here are mouse. Read data end 1 residue before the CDR3 end; the end is taken from the germline J gene. The chain employs TRBV13-1 and TRBJ1-4; 8 positions agree with TRBD1. The CDR3 contains 14 residues. CDR1 NSHNY and CDR2 SYGAGN come from the germline V gene. Germline trimming cut 5 bases from V and 2 bases from J; bases unmatched to any gene: 2. The sequenced CDR3 bases are TGTGCCAGCAGAACAGGGGGGTCCAACGAAAGATTATTT. Translated, it gives CASRTGGSNERLF. The entire CDR3 protein is CASRTGGSNERLFF.

A remark on this clone: Gene names and germline refer to mouse. The CDR3 extends 1 residue past the end of the read, so its final part is completed from the germline J gene. This rearrangement joins TRBV3 to TRBJ2-3; 10 nucleotides line up with TRBD2. CDR3 length equals 16 residues. V was clipped by 5 bases and J by 0 bases; unmatched bases: 5. The germline V gene encodes CDR1 SNHLY and CDR2 FYNGKV (reference sequence). The CDR3 loop is CASSHGLGASAETLYF. Partial CDR3 DNA: TGTGCCAGCAGCCACGGACTGGGGGCTAGTGCAGAAACGCTGTAT.

By share, this clone counts as large (0.1 to 1%). Gene names and germline match the mouse. CDR3 sequence reads: CASSEGGAGNTLYF. CDR3 DNA, as far as it was read: TGTGCCAGCAGTGAGGGGGGGGCTGGAAATACGCTCTAT. The chain combines TRBV13-3 with TRBJ1-3, with D possibly TRBD1 on 5 matching bases. The read terminates 1 residue before the CDR3 end, so the remaining end is supplied by the germline J gene. Germline assignment: CDR1 NNHDY and CDR2 SYVADS. The CDR3 runs to 14 residues. The ends were cut back, 2 bases at V and 2 bases at J, with 8 bases in the middle.

A note on this clone: The listed genes are named as in mouse. The CDR3 end is not reached by the read, which stops 1 residue before it; the germline J gene fills it in. The rearrangement links TRBV16 to TRBJ1-4; 7 nucleotides line up with TRBD1. Per the germline V gene, CDR1 is SGHSA and CDR2 is FRNQAP. The CDR3 has 14 amino acids. The V segment lost 3 bases and the J segment 7 bases; nucleotides outside the gene matches: 5. The CDR3 loop reads CASSFTGEGERLFF. CDR3 DNA, as far as it was read: TGTGCAAGCAGCTTTACAGGGGAGGGCGAAAGATTATTT. Combining the CDR3 with reference TRBV16 and TRBJ1-4 gives the whole variable domain NAGVIQTPRHKVTGKGQEATLWCEPISGHSAVFWYRQTIVQGLEFLTYFRNQAPIDDSGMPKERFSAQMPNQSHSTLKIQSTQPQDSAVYLCASSFTGEGERLFFGHGTKLSVL.

This clone showed up just once. Any gene name here is a mouse gene name. The sequenced fragment ends 1 residue before the CDR3 boundary, so the rest is inferred from the germline J gene. The chain employs TRBV15 and TRBJ1-1; possible D gene TRBD1, 6 bases. The V gene's germline CDR1 is SGHND and CDR2 FRSKSL. V dropped 1 base and J dropped 2 bases, with 8 bases sitting between them. CDR3 length equals 14 residues. CDR3 residues: CASSLGGRNTEVFF. The CDR3 DNA, read in part, is TGTGCCAGCAGTTTAGGGGGGCGCAACACAGAAGTCTTC.

Of note for this clone: The gene symbols are mouse symbols. The read ends 1 residue early relative to the CDR3; the germline J gene fills the gap. V and J are TRBV5 and TRBJ2-5; TRBD2 matches at 10 bases. The junction had 4 bases not matched to a gene; V was cut back by 0 bases and J by 7 bases. Germline assignment: CDR1 LGHNA and CDR2 YNLKQL (reference sequence). This CDR3 region has 15 residues. The CDR3 is CASSQDSDWGNTQYF. The sequenced part of the CDR3 DNA is TGTGCCAGCAGCCAAGATTCGGACTGGGGGAACACCCAGTAC.